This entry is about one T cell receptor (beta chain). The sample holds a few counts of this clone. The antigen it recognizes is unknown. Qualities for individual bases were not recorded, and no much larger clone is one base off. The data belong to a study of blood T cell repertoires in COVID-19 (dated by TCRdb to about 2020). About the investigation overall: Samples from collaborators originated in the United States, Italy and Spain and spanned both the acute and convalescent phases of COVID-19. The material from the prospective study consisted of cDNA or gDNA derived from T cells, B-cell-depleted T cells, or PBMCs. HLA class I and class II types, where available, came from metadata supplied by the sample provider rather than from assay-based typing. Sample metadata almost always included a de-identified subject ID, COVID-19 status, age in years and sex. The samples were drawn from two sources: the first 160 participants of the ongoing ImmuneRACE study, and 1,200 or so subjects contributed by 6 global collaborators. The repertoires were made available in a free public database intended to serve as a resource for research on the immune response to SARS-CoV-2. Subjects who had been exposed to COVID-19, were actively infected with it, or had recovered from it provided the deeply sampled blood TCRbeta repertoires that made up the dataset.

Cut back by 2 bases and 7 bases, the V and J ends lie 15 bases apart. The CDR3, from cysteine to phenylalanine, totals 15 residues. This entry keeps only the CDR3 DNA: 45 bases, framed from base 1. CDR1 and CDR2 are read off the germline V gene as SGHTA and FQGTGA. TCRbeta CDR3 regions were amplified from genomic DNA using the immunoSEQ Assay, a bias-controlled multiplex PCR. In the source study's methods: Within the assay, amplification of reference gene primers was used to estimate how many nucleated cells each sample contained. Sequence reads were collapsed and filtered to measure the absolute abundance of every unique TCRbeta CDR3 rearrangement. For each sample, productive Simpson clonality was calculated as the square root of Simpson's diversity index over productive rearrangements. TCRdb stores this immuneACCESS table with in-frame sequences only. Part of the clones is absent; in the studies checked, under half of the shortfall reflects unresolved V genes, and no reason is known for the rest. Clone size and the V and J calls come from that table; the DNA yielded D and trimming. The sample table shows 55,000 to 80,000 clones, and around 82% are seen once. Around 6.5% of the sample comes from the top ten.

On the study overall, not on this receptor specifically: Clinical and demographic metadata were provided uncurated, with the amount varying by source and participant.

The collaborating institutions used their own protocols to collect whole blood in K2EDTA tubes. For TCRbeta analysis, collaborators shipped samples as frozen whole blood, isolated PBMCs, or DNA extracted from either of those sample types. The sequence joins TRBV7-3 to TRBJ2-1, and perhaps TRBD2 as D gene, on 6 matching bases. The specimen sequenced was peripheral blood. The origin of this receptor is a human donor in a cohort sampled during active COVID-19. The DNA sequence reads TGTGCCAGCAGCTTAGGCGGTATCGGAGGGAATGAGCAGTTCTTC. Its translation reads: CASSLGGIGGNEQFF.